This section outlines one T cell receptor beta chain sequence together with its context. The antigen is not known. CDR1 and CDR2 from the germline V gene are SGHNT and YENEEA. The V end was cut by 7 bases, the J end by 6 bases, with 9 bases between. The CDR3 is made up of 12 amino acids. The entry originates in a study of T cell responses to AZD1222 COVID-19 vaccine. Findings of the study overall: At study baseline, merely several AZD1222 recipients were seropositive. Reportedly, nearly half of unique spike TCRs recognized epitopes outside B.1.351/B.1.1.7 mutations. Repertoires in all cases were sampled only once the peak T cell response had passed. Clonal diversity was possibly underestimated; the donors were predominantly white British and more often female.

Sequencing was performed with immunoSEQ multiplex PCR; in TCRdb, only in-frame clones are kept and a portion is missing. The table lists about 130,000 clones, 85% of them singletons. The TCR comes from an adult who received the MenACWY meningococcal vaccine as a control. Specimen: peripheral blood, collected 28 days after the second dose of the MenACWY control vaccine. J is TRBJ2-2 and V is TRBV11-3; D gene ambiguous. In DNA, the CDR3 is TGTGCCAGCACCCCCCTGGCCGGGGAGCTGTTTTTT. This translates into CASTPLAGELFF. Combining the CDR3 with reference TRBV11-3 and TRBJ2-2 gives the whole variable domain EAGVVQSPRYKIIEKKQPVAFWCNPISGHNTLYWYLQNLGQGPELLIRYENEEAVDDSQLPKDRFSAERLKGVDSTLKIQPAELGDSAVYLCASTPLAGELFFGEGSRLTVL.